This T cell receptor beta chain is from a study of T cells after posttransplantation cyclophosphamide. Methotrexate plus calcineurin inhibitor accompanied controls' myeloablative marrow transplants; sampling was 1 year later. Points from the study as a whole: Recipient CMV seropositivity and CMV reactivation strongly tracked TRB clonality. Later post-transplant blood repertoires were often dominated by donor CD8+ memory clones. Skin or GI-infiltrating T cells shared few TRB sequences with blood.

Sequenced by immunoSEQ multiplex PCR; TCRdb stores in-frame clones only, minus some. The table records about 15,000 clones, roughly 80% of them present only once. Details on this clone: The antigen is unknown.

This CDR3 region has 14 residues. Per germline, CDR1 WSHSY and CDR2 SAAADI. V dropped 3 bases and J dropped 0 bases, with 8 bases sitting between them. This chain uses TRBV10-2 with TRBJ1-2; D uncertain. The TCR originated in a male patient in his late teens or twenties who received an allogeneic stem cell transplant from a related donor, was CMV-positive, and had no GVHD. The T cells may come from the graft donor. Specimen: PBMCs, collected less than 400 days after allogeneic stem cell transplant with calcineurin inhibitor and methotrexate. CDR3 loop: CASSDPGTNYGYTF. CDR3 DNA sequence: TGCGCCAGCAGTGACCCGGGGACTAACTATGGCTACACCTTC.